The entry below describes one T cell receptor beta chain. Its specificity is not known. The germline V gene encodes CDR1 KGHSH and CDR2 LQKENI. This CDR3 has 16 residues. V lost 2 bases to trimming and J lost 2 bases; unmatched junction nucleotides: 5. The data belong to a study of cytomegalovirus exposure and HLA in healthy donors. Primers for the PCR totalled 60 Vbeta and 13 Jbeta. Some clones are missing from TCRdb's copy, which holds only in-frame ones; the method was immunoSEQ multiplex PCR. Counted here are 65,000 or so clones, 62% occurring once; the ten biggest clones make up around 2.7%. Study-level findings and limits: Upon later analysis, TCR association rates were observed to vary by HLA locus, being highest for DRB1 and lowest for HLA-C.

Sequenced: PBMCs. The rearrangement joins TRBV18 to TRBJ1-2; 10 positions match TRBD1. The clonotype originates from a young man in good health and CMV-seronegative. The CDR3 coding sequence is TGTGCCAGCTCACCATCGGGACAGGGGTGGAACTATGGCTACACCTTC. Residues: CASSPSGQGWNYGYTF.